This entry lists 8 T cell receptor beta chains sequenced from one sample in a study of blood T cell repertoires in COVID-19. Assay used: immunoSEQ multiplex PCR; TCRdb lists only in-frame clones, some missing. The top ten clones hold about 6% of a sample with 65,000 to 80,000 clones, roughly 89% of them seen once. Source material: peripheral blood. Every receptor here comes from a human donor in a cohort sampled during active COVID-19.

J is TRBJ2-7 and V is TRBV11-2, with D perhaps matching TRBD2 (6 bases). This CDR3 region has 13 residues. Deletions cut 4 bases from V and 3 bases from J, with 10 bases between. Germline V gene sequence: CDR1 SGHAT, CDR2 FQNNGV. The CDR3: CASSWDSLYEQYF. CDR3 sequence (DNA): TGTGCCAGCAGCTGGGACTCCCTCTACGAGCAGTACTTC.

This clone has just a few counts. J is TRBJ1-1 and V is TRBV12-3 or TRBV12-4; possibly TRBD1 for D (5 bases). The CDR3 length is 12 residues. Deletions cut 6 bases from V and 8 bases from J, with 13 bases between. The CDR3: CASSRDSLEAFF. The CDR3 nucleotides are TGTGCCAGCAGCCGTGACAGCTTAGAAGCTTTCTTT.

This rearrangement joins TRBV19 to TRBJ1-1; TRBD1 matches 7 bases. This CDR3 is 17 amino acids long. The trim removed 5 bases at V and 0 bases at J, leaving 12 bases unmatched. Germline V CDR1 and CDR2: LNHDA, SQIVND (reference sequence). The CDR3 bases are TGTGCCAGTAGTGTAGGGACAGCAAGGTTCATGAACACTGAAGCTTTCTTT. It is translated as CASSVGTARFMNTEAFF.

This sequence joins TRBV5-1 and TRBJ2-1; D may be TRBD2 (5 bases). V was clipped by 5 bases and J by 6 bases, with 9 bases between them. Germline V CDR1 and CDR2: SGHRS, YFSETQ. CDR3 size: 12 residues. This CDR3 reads CASSPGSNEQFF. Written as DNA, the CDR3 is TGCGCCAGCAGTCCGGGGTCCAATGAGCAGTTCTTC.

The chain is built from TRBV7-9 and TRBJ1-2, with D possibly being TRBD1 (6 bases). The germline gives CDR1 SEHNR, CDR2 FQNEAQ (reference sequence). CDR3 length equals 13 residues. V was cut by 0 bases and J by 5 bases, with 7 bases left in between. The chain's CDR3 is CASSLAQGYGYTF. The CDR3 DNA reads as TGTGCCAGCAGCTTAGCACAGGGTTATGGCTACACCTTC.

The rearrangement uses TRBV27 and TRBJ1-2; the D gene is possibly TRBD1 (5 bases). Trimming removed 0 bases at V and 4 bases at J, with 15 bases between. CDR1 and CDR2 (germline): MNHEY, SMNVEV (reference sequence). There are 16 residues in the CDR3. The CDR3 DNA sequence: TGTGCCAGCAGTTTATCGCGCCAGGGAGGGGCCTATGGCTACACCTTC. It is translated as CASSLSRQGGAYGYTF.

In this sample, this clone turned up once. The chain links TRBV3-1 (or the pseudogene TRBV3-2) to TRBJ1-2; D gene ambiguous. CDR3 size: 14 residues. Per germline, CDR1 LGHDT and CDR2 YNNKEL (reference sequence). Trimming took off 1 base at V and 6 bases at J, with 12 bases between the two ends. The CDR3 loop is CASSQGVREDGYTF. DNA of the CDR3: TGTGCCAGCAGCCAAGGGGTTAGGGAGGATGGCTACACCTTC.

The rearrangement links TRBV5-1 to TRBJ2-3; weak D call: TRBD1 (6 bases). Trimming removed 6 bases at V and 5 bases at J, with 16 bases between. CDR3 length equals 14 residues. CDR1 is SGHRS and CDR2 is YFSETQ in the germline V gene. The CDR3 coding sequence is TGCGCCAGCACCCACAGGGATTCAGGAGATACGCAGTATTTT. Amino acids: CASTHRDSGDTQYF. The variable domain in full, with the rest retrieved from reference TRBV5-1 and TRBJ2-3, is KAGVTQTPRYLIKTRGQQVTLSCSPISGHRSVSWYQQTPGQGLQFLFEYFSETQRNKGNFPGRFSGRQFSNSRSEMNVSTLELGDSALYLCASTHRDSGDTQYFGPGTRLTVL.